These T cell receptor beta chains were read from a single sample in a study of blood T cell repertoires in COVID-19. This table comes from immunoSEQ multiplex PCR, and its TCRdb copy is limited to in-frame clones, with some not included. The profile covers about 62,000 clones, with 85% to 90% appearing a single time and 18% taken by the ten largest. The sample taken for sequencing was peripheral blood. Source of these receptors: a woman aged 60-75 years with COVID-19, enrolled during active disease. Both conserved end residues are part of each CDR3. Fields, in order: V gene, clone size, CDR3 length, D gene, J gene, CDR3 DNA, CDR3 protein. D genes are given only for firm matches. A clone size is listed for some rows: how often the clone was seen (once, few, many), or a class if it is expanded.

>TRBV20-1|NA|12|NA|TRBJ1-2
TGCAGTGCTAGTATCAGTACCTTTGGCTACACCTTC
CSASISTFGYTF
>TRBV14|NA|14|NA|TRBJ1-2
TGTGCCAGCAGCCAAGTCGGCCAGGGCTATGGCTACACCTTC
CASSQVGQGYGYTF
>TRBV18|NA|15|TRBD1|TRBJ1-4
TGTGCCAGCTCACCACGGTCCAGGGGGCCTGAAAAACTGTTTTTT
CASSPRSRGPEKLFF
>TRBV11-3|NA|12|NA|TRBJ2-7
TGTGCCAGCAGCTTAGATCCGGGAGAGCAGTACTTC
CASSLDPGEQYF
>TRBV9|NA|16|TRBD1|TRBJ2-3
TGTGCCAGCAGCTTCCTGACAGGGGGAACGGGAGATACGCAGTATTTT
CASSFLTGGTGDTQYF
>TRBV4-1|NA|17|NA|TRBJ1-1
TGCGCCAGCAGCCAAGGGTACGGACAGAGCTTGAACACTGAAGCTTTCTTT
CASSQGYGQSLNTEAFF
>TRBV12-3/TRBV12-4|NA|13|NA|TRBJ2-7
TGTGCCAGCAGTTTTAGGGGCCCCTACGAGCAGTACTTC
CASSFRGPYEQYF
>TRBV7-2|NA|15|TRBD1|TRBJ2-7
TGTGCCAGCAGCTTTGCGGGACAGGGATCCTACGAGCAGTACTTC
CASSFAGQGSYEQYF
>TRBV9|NA|14|NA|TRBJ2-7
TGTGCCAGCAGCGTAGCGGCAGGTGGCTACGAGCAGTACTTC
CASSVAAGGYEQYF
>TRBV9|NA|14|NA|TRBJ1-5
TGTGCCAGCAGCGACACAGGGTCGTATCAGCCCCAGCATTTT
CASSDTGSYQPQHF
>TRBV7-9|NA|15|TRBD1|TRBJ1-2
TGTGCCAGCAGCTTAGTGGGGACAGCTAACTATGGCTACACCTTC
CASSLVGTANYGYTF
>TRBV3-1/TRBV3-2|NA|14|TRBD1|TRBJ2-7
TGTGCCAGCAGCCGGGACAGGGGGCCTCGGGAGCAGTACTTC
CASSRDRGPREQYF
>TRBV5-1|few|14|TRBD1|TRBJ2-7
TGCGCCAGCAGCTTGGGGACAGGGCCCTACGAGCAGTACTTC
CASSLGTGPYEQYF
>TRBV7-2|NA|11|NA|TRBJ2-3
TGTGCCAGCAGCTTCCGGGAGATGCAGTATTTT
CASSFREMQYF
>TRBV10-3|NA|13|TRBD1|TRBJ1-6
TGTGCCATCAGCCGGGACAGAAATTCACCCCTCCACTTT
CAISRDRNSPLHF
>TRBV3-1/TRBV3-2|few|15|TRBD2|TRBJ2-5
TGTGCCAGCAGCCCAGGACTAGTCTCCGGCGAGACCCAGTACTTC
CASSPGLVSGETQYF
>TRBV5-1|NA|14|TRBD1|TRBJ2-7
TGCGCCAGCAGCTCCCGGACAGGGAGTGTCGAGCAGTACTTC
CASSSRTGSVEQYF
>TRBV6-2/TRBV6-3|NA|15|TRBD2|TRBJ2-3
TGTGCCAGCAGTTCGGGACTAGCGGTCACAGATACGCAGTATTTT
CASSSGLAVTDTQYF
>TRBV19|once|13|NA|TRBJ1-2
TGTGCCAGTAGTATCTGGCAGAACTATGGCTACACCTTC
CASSIWQNYGYTF
>TRBV29-1|NA|14|TRBD1|TRBJ1-1
TGCAGCGTTGGGGCAGGGGGTACTAACACTGAAGCTTTCTTT
CSVGAGGTNTEAFF
>TRBV7-9|NA|13|NA|TRBJ1-5
TGTGCCAGCAGCTTAGGACAACATCAGCCCCAGCATTTT
CASSLGQHQPQHF
>TRBV6-2/TRBV6-3|NA|16|NA|TRBJ1-5
TGTGCCAGCAGTTACTCGGGGGCGACTGGCAATCAGCCCCAGCATTTT
CASSYSGATGNQPQHF
>TRBV27|NA|13|NA|TRBJ1-5
TGTGCCAGCAGTTTCACAGGGTATCAGCCCCAGCATTTT
CASSFTGYQPQHF
>TRBV28|NA|17|TRBD1|TRBJ2-7
TGTGCCAGCAGCGCGGTGGGACAGGGCAAGAGCTCCTACGAGCAGTACTTC
CASSAVGQGKSSYEQYF
>TRBV28|NA|14|TRBD1|TRBJ1-1
TGTGCCAGCAGCCCTCCGAGGGGGCAGGCTGAAGCTTTCTTT
CASSPPRGQAEAFF
>TRBV4-2|NA|14|NA|TRBJ1-2
TGTGCCAGCAGCCAAGGAGCCCTTAACTATGGCTACACCTTC
CASSQGALNYGYTF